The 20 T cell receptor beta chains listed next were all sequenced from one sample in a study of tumor-infiltrating lymphocytes in primary liver carcinoma. Making TCR beta cDNA involved around 500 ng total RNA and a constant-region primer. ARM-PCR, slightly modified, supplied the TCR beta libraries through three nested multiplex PCR rounds. Amplification in the first two PCR rounds was performed using TRBV1-TRBV30 forward primers and a C-beta reverse primer for 10 cycles each. One entry per CDR3 protein results from TCRdb running MiXCR on the multiplex PCR reads. The sample has about 310,000 distinct CDR3 sequences, around 50% seen once. Unsorted whole blood supplied the blood RNA, and germline DNA was isolated too. The sequencing sample was made of peripheral blood. Receptors were obtained from a young woman with primary liver carcinoma and hepatitis B virus infection.

Concerning this clonotype itself: This could be a read error, since a much larger clone is one nucleotide away. The rearrangement joins TRBV6-2 or TRBV6-3 to TRBJ2-1; no clear D. The CDR3 sequence is 11 residues long. The germline gives CDR1 MNHEY, CDR2 SVGEGT. CDR3 protein: CASSWNHDQFF. The CDR3 DNA is TGTGCCAGCAGTTGGAACCATGATCAGTTCTTC.

In nucleotides, the CDR3 is TGCGCCAGCAGCCAAGATCGGGGCACCATTTATGGCTACACCTTC. It translates to CASSQDRGTIYGYTF. The J gene is TRBJ1-2, the V gene TRBV4-3, with D possibly TRBD1 on 5 matching bases. Germline-derived CDR1 and CDR2 are LGHNA and YSLEER. The ends were cut back, 0 bases at V and 5 bases at J, with 13 bases in the middle. This CDR3 spans 15 amino acids.

This clonotype was recorded only once. This chain connects TRBV6-1 to TRBJ2-7; TRBD1 matches at 9 bases. After removal of 5 bases from V and 9 bases from J, the junction contained 17 bases not matched to a gene. CDR1 MNHNS and CDR2 SASEGT come from the germline V gene. The CDR3 runs to 16 residues. The CDR3 coding sequence is TGTGCCAGCAGTCAGCTCCACGGACAGGGGACGTGGGGGCAGTACTTC. Its translation: CASSQLHGQGTWGQYF.

This sequence joins TRBV10-3 and TRBJ1-1; possibly TRBD1 for D (5 bases). This CDR3 region has 13 residues. Germline CDR1 ENHRY, CDR2 SYGVKD. V lost 2 bases and J 7 bases, leaving 11 bases between the germline ends. CDR3 loop: CAISETGGFEAFF. The DNA for the CDR3 is TGTGCCATCAGTGAGACAGGAGGCTTTGAAGCTTTCTTT.

Remarks on this clonotype: With a much larger clone just one base away, this may be a read error. The V and J genes are TRBV6-6 and TRBJ1-1; D uncertain. This CDR3 comprises 14 residues. Deletions cut 6 bases from V and 5 bases from J, with 16 bases between. Germline V gene lookup returns CDR1 MNHNY and CDR2 SVGAGI (reference sequence). The CDR3 region is CASRTDGTKTEAFF. The CDR3 bases are TGTGCCAGCAGAACGGACGGAACGAAGACTGAAGCTTTCTTT.

This clonotype was counted a few times. The genes are TRBV12-3 or TRBV12-4 and TRBJ2-4; 10 bases agree with TRBD2. J lost 1 base, V lost 1 base, and 7 bases had no gene match. There are 18 residues in the CDR3. The CDR3 coding sequence is TGTGCCAGCAGTTTAGAGTCCCCTAGCGGGAGTGCCAAAAACATTCAGTACTTC. It is translated as CASSLESPSGSAKNIQYF.

Comment on this clonotype: Germline is not matched at one junction end, which may reflect a read error. The chain combines TRBV4-3 with TRBJ1-2; maybe TRBD1 (5 bases). CDR1 LGHNA and CDR2 YSLEER come from the germline V gene. CDR3 length: 13 residues. In DNA form, the CDR3 reads TGCGCCAACAGCCAAGACAGTAACTATGGCTACACTTTC. It specifies CANSQDSNYGYTF.

In regard to this clonotype: A much bigger clone sits one base away, suggesting this may be a read error. J is TRBJ2-7 and V is TRBV6-1; possible D gene TRBD2, 5 bases. CDR1 and CDR2 (germline): MNHNS, SASEGT. This CDR3 has 16 amino acids. CDR3 DNA sequence: TGTGCCAGCAATGAAGCGATGAGCGGCAGAAGTTACGAGCAGTACTTC. It yields the protein CASNEAMSGRSYEQYF.

This clonotype was picked up many times. The rearrangement uses TRBV6-5 and TRBJ1-2, with a tentative D call TRBD1 (6 bases). This CDR3 contains 15 residues. Germline assignment: CDR1 MNHEY and CDR2 SVGAGI. Trimming removed 2 bases at V and 1 base at J, with 11 bases between. CDR3 sequence: CASSYGGAGNYGYTF. The CDR3 nucleotides read TGTGCCAGCAGTTACGGGGGGGCTGGTAACTATGGCTACACCTTC.

The V and J genes are TRBV13 and TRBJ2-7; D may be TRBD2 (6 bases). V lost 4 bases to trimming and J lost 2 bases, with 12 bases between them. Germline CDR1 and CDR2: PRHDT and FYEKMQ (reference sequence). The CDR3 totals 14 residues. CDR3 nucleotide sequence: TGTGCCAGCAGCTCTCGCGGGGTAGCCTACGAGCAGTACTTC. Its protein is CASSSRGVAYEQYF.

A remark on this clonotype: One junction end does not reproduce the germline sequence, and a read error may be involved. The rearrangement links TRBV7-9 to TRBJ2-7; D is ambiguous. The CDR3 has 11 residues. Germline loops: CDR1 SEHNR, CDR2 FQNEAQ (reference sequence). As DNA, the CDR3 is TGTGCCAGCTGCGTCAACTACGAGCAGTATTTC. This gives the protein CASCVNYEQYF.

About this clonotype itself: One end of the junction varies from germline; a read error may be responsible. The rearrangement links TRBV28 to TRBJ1-5, with D possibly being TRBD1 (5 bases). CDR1 is MDHEN and CDR2 is SYDVKM in the germline V gene. This CDR3 is 15 amino acids long. For the CDR3, the DNA is TGTGCCAGCACCCTAAGGGGAACGGGCAATCAGCCCCGGCATTTT. Encoded protein: CASTLRGTGNQPRHF.

This clonotype was observed at least ten times. This chain connects TRBV11-1 to TRBJ2-1; weak D call: TRBD2 (5 bases). CDR3 size: 15 residues. Germline V gene sequence: CDR1 SGHAT, CDR2 FQDESV (reference sequence). V lost 1 base, J lost 1 base, and 8 bases lay in between. The CDR3 nucleotides read TGTGCCAGCAGCTTAGGAGGGTTTTCCTACAATGAGCAGTTCTTC. Encoded protein: CASSLGGFSYNEQFF. Drawing the rest from reference TRBV11-1 and TRBJ2-1, the complete variable domain is EAEVAQSPRYKITEKSQAVAFWCDPISGHATLYWYRQILGQGPELLVQFQDESVVDDSQLPKDRFSAERLKGVDSTLKIQPAELGDSAMYLCASSLGGFSYNEQFFGPGTRLTVL.

This clonotype was seen many times. The chain recombines TRBV12-3 or TRBV12-4 with TRBJ2-1, with 9 positions matching TRBD1. The CDR3 covers 13 residues. The junction had 8 bases not matched to a gene; V was cut back by 5 bases and J by 12 bases. The CDR3 coding sequence is TGTGCCAGCAGTAGGACAGGGGAACATGGGCAGTTCTTC. Translation gives CASSRTGEHGQFF.

The chain couples TRBV13 to TRBJ2-7; either TRBD1 or TRBD2 may supply D (5 bases each). The CDR3 covers 14 residues. The germline V gene encodes CDR1 PRHDT and CDR2 FYEKMQ (reference sequence). Trimming cost V 5 bases and J 1 base, with 12 bases left between them. The CDR3 coding sequence is TGTGCCAGCAGCCTTAGGGACCAATCCTACGAGCAGTACTTC. Translated, it gives CASSLRDQSYEQYF.

The gene calls are TRBV7-8 and TRBJ1-6; D call uncertain. Trimming removed 5 bases from V and 0 bases from J, with 8 bases in between. CDR3 length: 15 residues. CDR1 SGHVS and CDR2 FQNEAQ come from the germline V gene. The CDR3 DNA reads TGTGCCAGCAGCATGATGGGCTCCTATAATTCACCCCTCCACTTT. Protein sequence: CASSMMGSYNSPLHF.

To note about this clonotype: As the CDR3 is not closed by the conserved phenylalanine or tryptophan, this likely results from a read error. This chain links TRBV29-1 with TRBJ1-6, with D hard to call. Germline lookup yields CDR1 SQVTM and CDR2 ANQGSEA. The CDR3 is 13 amino acids. The V and J ends lost 6 bases and 8 bases respectively, with 14 bases between them. The CDR3 DNA reads TGCAGCGTAAAGAAAAACGGAGATTCACCCCTCCACTTA. Its protein is CSVKKNGDSPLHL.

In regard to this clonotype: One junction end disagrees with the germline gene, perhaps due to a read error. This chain uses TRBV28 with TRBJ2-5, with D possibly being TRBD2 (5 bases). The CDR3 covers 14 residues. Germline V gene data show CDR1 as MDHEN and CDR2 as SYDVKM. The CDR3 is CVSSLDSSTETQYF. CDR3 coding DNA: TGTGTCAGCAGTTTAGACTCTAGCACGGAGACCCAGTACTTC.

The rearrangement uses TRBV7-3 and TRBJ2-6; D gene uncertain. The germline gives CDR1 SGHTA, CDR2 FQGTGA. There are 18 residues in the CDR3. Deletions cut 3 bases from V and 3 bases from J, with 18 bases between. CDR3 residues: CASSFRPTLGYGANVLTF. Written as DNA, the CDR3 is TGTGCCAGCAGCTTCCGACCGACCCTGGGGTATGGGGCCAACGTCCTGACTTTC.

The chain employs TRBV6-6 and TRBJ2-1; TRBD2 aligns across 8 bases. This CDR3 is 17 amino acids long. Germline CDR1 is MNHNY and CDR2 is SVGAGI (reference sequence). V lost 5 bases to trimming and J lost 3 bases; unmatched junction nucleotides: 12. CDR3 sequence reads: CASSPGLDFYYYNEQFF. The CDR3 coding sequence is TGTGCCAGCAGTCCGGGACTAGATTTCTACTACTACAATGAGCAGTTCTTC.